A selection of T cell receptor beta chains follows, all from one sample in a study of beta chain features in type 1 diabetes. The protocol was immunoSEQ multiplex PCR, while the TCRdb copy is restricted to in-frame clones and leaves out a portion. The data hold roughly 450,000 clones, with 9.5% to 12% observed a single time. Sequencing was performed on naive CD4+ T cells from blood. These receptors all come from a woman aged 18-35 years in good health. Both conserved end residues are part of each CDR3. D genes are given only for firm matches. Clone size is shown for a subset of rows, as once, few, many or a class of expanded clone.

CDR3 DNA,CDR3 protein,clone size,D gene,J gene,V gene
TGTGCCAGCAGCTTATATCGGACAGAAGACAATGAGCAGTTCTTC,CASSLYRTEDNEQFF,-,-,TRBJ2-1,TRBV11-1
TGCGCCAGCAGCCAGGTCCACAGGGGTTCCTATGGCTACACCTTC,CASSQVHRGSYGYTF,-,TRBD1,TRBJ1-2,TRBV4-1
TGTGCCAGCAGCACGACCCCCGGGACTAGCTATAGTGAGCAGTTCTTC,CASSTTPGTSYSEQFF,-,TRBD2,TRBJ2-1,TRBV9
TGTGCCAGCAGTTTAAACACAGGGGTCACTTACGAGCAGTACTTC,CASSLNTGVTYEQYF,-,TRBD1,TRBJ2-7,TRBV27
TGTGCCAGTAGTAACAGGGGATACGAGCAGTACTTC,CASSNRGYEQYF,-,TRBD1,TRBJ2-7,TRBV19
TGCGCCAGCAGCCATGTGGACAGGGGGTACGAGCAGTACTTC,CASSHVDRGYEQYF,few,TRBD1,TRBJ2-7,TRBV4-1
TGCGCCAGCAGCCCACCGGGACCAGGGGACATTCAGTACTTC,CASSPPGPGDIQYF,-,-,TRBJ2-4,TRBV5-1
TGTGCCTGGAGTGCCGGGGGTCCTGAAGCTTTCTTT,CAWSAGGPEAFF,-,-,TRBJ1-1,TRBV30
TGTGCCAGCGGGACTCGCGGGAGTGTGCAGTTCTTC,CASGTRGSVQFF,few,TRBD2,TRBJ2-1,TRBV2
TGCGCCAGCAGCGTCGGACAGAACAATGAGCAGTTCTTC,CASSVGQNNEQFF,-,-,TRBJ2-1,TRBV5-1
TGTGCCAGCAGTCTCGGACAGAATGAAAAACTGTTTTTT,CASSLGQNEKLFF,-,-,TRBJ1-4,TRBV28
TGTGCCAGCAGCTTAGTCCATCGGGGGCGCATTCTCAATGAGCAGTTCTTC,CASSLVHRGRILNEQFF,-,-,TRBJ2-1,TRBV11-1
TGTGCCAGCAGCTTATTAGGCCCCGATCAGCCCCAGCATTTT,CASSLLGPDQPQHF,-,-,TRBJ1-5,TRBV7-2
TGTGCCAGCAGCTTAGAAAGGGCCGGCACAGATACGCAGTATTTT,CASSLERAGTDTQYF,-,-,TRBJ2-3,TRBV7-3
TGTGCCAGCAGCCTCAGGACAGGGGAAGATACGCAGTATTTT,CASSLRTGEDTQYF,few,TRBD1,TRBJ2-3,TRBV27
TGTGCCAGCAGCACCCGCCGAAAAGGGACAGGGGGCACAGATACGCAGTATTTT,CASSTRRKGTGGTDTQYF,few,TRBD1,TRBJ2-3,TRBV11-2
TGCGCCAGCAGCTTGCGGGCAGCGGCAAGCACAGATACGCAGTATTTT,CASSLRAAASTDTQYF,few,-,TRBJ2-3,TRBV5-1
TGCAGTGCTAGCCAGGGGGCGAACACCTTC,CSASQGANTF,-,TRBD1,TRBJ1-2,TRBV20-1
TGTGCCACAAAGCGTCCAAATGAAAAACTGTTTTTT,CATKRPNEKLFF,few,-,TRBJ1-4,TRBV13
TGTGCCAGCAGCTTGTTTTCCAGTCACACCGGGGAGCTGTTTTTT,CASSLFSSHTGELFF,-,-,TRBJ2-2,TRBV5-4
TGTGCCAGCAGCGTAGAGCAAGAGGACGGGCAGTTCTTC,CASSVEQEDGQFF,-,-,TRBJ2-1,TRBV9
TGCGCCAGCAGCTCACAGGGTAGGCAAGAGACCCAGTACTTC,CASSSQGRQETQYF,few,-,TRBJ2-5,TRBV5-1
TGTGCCAGCATGCGGCGTACCCCGGGCACCGGGGAGCTGTTTTTT,CASMRRTPGTGELFF,-,-,TRBJ2-2,TRBV6-1
TGTGCCAGCAGCCATGACAGGGAAGAGACCCAGTACTTC,CASSHDREETQYF,-,TRBD1,TRBJ2-5,TRBV7-2
TGTGCCAGCAGCTTATCATACAGGGCAAATGAAAAACTGTTTTTT,CASSLSYRANEKLFF,-,-,TRBJ1-4,TRBV7-2
TGCAGTGCTAGTTTCGTCCCTGAAGCTTTCTTT,CSASFVPEAFF,once,-,TRBJ1-1,TRBV20-1
TGTGCCAGCAGCTCGGGACACGTCTGGACCCAGTACTTC,CASSSGHVWTQYF,many,-,TRBJ2-5,TRBV28
TGTGCCTGGAGGGGACAGCAAAACTATGGCTACACCTTC,CAWRGQQNYGYTF,many,TRBD1,TRBJ1-2,TRBV30
TGCAGTGAGTCCCATCAGCCCCAGCATTTT,CSESHQPQHF,-,-,TRBJ1-5,TRBV20-1
TGTGCCAGCAGCTTGGAGTTGGGGGGCCGGGAGACCCAGTACTTC,CASSLELGGRETQYF,few,-,TRBJ2-5,TRBV5-4
TGTGCCAGCAGCTTAACTTCTGGAAACACCATATATTTT,CASSLTSGNTIYF,few,-,TRBJ1-3,TRBV7-9
TGCGCCAGCAGCTTGGCCCCTCAGCGGGAGTACAATGAGCAGTTCTTC,CASSLAPQREYNEQFF,-,TRBD2,TRBJ2-1,TRBV5-1
TGTGCCAGTAATGGAGGCACCCCCAATGAGCAGTTCTTC,CASNGGTPNEQFF,-,-,TRBJ2-1,TRBV19
TGTGCCAGCAGCTGGCGGGACAGGGGGTACGAGCAGTACTTC,CASSWRDRGYEQYF,few,TRBD1,TRBJ2-7,TRBV5-4
TGTGCCTGGAGTCCAGTGCCGAGGGGTACGCAGTATTTT,CAWSPVPRGTQYF,few,-,TRBJ2-3,TRBV30
TGTGCCAGTAAAGGGGCCAGCCATGAGCAGTTCTTC,CASKGASHEQFF,few,-,TRBJ2-1,TRBV19
TGCAGCGTTGTGAGGGGGGCGAACACTGAAGCTTTCTTT,CSVVRGANTEAFF,few,-,TRBJ1-1,TRBV29-1
TGTGCCAGCAGCTTAGTTGGGTACGAGCAGTACTTC,CASSLVGYEQYF,few,-,TRBJ2-7,TRBV7-9
TGTGCCAGCTCTCCCCCGGGACAGGGGGGGACTGAAGCTTTCTTT,CASSPPGQGGTEAFF,few,TRBD1,TRBJ1-1,TRBV18